The text below deals with one T cell receptor beta chain. Other DNA sequences within the sample encode an identical CDR3. Each recovered donor of Cohort 3 presented with two negative PCRs, clearance, or symptom resolution. The CDR3 totals 15 residues. Germline loops: CDR1 MDHEN, CDR2 SYDVKM. The V gene end was trimmed by 2 bases and the J gene end by 6 bases; junction bases not matched to a gene: 5. Study processing details: Estimation of nucleated cell counts was performed using reference gene primer amplification. Sequencing was performed with immunoSEQ multiplex PCR; in TCRdb, only in-frame clones are kept and a portion is missing. V and J calls and clone size are those listed in that table; D and trimming were worked out from the DNA. This sample carries 200,000 to 250,000 clones, 70% to 90% of them seen once, and the ten largest clones take 9.5% to 14%. The data are from a study of blood T cell repertoires in COVID-19. Study-wide context: The study drew acute and convalescent COVID-19 samples from the United States, Italy and Spain. T cells, B-cell-depleted T cells, or PBMCs supplied cDNA or gDNA.

The clonotype comes from a man aged 30 to 45 who had recovered from COVID-19. The V call is TRBV28, the J call TRBJ2-1; 9 nucleotides line up with TRBD2. Sequenced input: PBMCs or T cells enriched from blood (not recorded which). The CDR3 DNA reads as TGTGCCAGCAGTTTACAGACTAGCGGCTTCAATGAGCAGTTCTTC. This gives the protein CASSLQTSGFNEQFF.